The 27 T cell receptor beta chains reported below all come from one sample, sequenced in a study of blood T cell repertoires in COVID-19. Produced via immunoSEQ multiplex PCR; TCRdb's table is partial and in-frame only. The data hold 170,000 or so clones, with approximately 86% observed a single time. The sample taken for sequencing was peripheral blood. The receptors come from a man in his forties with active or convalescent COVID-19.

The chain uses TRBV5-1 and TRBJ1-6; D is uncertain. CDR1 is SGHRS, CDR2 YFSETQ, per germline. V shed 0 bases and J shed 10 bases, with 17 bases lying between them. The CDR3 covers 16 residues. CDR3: CASSLEGGQDWSPLHF. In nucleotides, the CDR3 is TGCGCCAGCAGCTTGGAAGGTGGGCAGGATTGGTCACCCCTCCACTTT.

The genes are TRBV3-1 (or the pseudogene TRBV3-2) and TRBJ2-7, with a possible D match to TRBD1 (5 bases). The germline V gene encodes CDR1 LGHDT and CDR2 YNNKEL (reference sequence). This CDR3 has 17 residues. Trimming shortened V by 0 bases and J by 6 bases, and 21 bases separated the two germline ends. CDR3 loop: CASSQEVVGRVGLEQYF. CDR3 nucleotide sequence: TGTGCCAGCAGCCAAGAAGTAGTAGGCAGGGTCGGTCTCGAGCAGTACTTC.

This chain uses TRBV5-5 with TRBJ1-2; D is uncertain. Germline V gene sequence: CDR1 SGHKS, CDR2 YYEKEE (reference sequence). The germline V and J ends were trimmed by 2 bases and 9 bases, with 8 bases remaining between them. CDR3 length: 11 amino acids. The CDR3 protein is CASSFQDSYTF. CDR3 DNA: TGTGCCAGCAGCTTTCAAGACAGCTACACCTTC.

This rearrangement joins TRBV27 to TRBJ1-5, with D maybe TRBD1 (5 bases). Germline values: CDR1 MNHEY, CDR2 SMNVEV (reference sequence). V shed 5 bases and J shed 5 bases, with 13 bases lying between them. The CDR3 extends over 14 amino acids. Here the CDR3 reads CASSMLGEDQPQHF. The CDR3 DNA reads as TGTGCCAGCAGTATGTTAGGGGAGGATCAGCCCCAGCATTTT.

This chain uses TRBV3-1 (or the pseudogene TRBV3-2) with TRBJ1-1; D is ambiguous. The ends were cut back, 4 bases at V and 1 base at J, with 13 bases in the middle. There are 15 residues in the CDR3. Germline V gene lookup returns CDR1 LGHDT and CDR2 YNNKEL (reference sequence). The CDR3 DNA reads TGTGCCAGCAGCCGCCCGAGCGGGAAGAACACTGAAGCTTTCTTT. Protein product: CASSRPSGKNTEAFF.

The CDR3 sequence is CASSPLAGLIYEQYF. The CDR3 coding sequence is TGTGCCAGCAGCCCATTAGCGGGGTTAATCTACGAGCAGTACTTC. V and J are TRBV9 and TRBJ2-7, with 8 bases that match TRBD2. The CDR3 covers 15 residues. V dropped 4 bases and J dropped 3; count of bases not matched to a gene: 9. Germline assignment: CDR1 SGDLS and CDR2 YYNGEE.

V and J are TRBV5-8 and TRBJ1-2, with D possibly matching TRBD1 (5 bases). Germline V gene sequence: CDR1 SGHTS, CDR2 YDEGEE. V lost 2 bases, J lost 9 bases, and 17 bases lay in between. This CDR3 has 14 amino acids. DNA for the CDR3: TGTGCCAGCAGCTTATCTAGACAGCCGATGCGCTACACCTTC. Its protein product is CASSLSRQPMRYTF. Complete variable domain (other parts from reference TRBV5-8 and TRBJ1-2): EAGVTQSPTHLIKTRGQQATLRCSPISGHTSVYWYQQALGLGLQFLLWYDEGEERNRGNFPPRFSGRQFPNYSSELNVNALELEDSALYLCASSLSRQPMRYTFGSGTRLTVV.

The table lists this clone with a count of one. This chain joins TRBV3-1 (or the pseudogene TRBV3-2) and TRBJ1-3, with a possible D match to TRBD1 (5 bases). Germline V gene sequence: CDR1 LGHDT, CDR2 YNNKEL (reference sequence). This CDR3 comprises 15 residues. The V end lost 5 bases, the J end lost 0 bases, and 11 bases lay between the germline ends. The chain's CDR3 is CASSRQTYSGNTIYF. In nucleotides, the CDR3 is TGTGCCAGCAGCAGACAGACCTACTCTGGAAACACCATATATTTT.

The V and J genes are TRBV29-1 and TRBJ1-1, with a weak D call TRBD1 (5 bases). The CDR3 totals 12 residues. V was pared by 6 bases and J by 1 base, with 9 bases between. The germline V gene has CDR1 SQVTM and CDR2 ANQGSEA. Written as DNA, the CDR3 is TGCAGCGTAGCAGGGTGGAACACTGAAGCTTTCTTT. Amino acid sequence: CSVAGWNTEAFF.

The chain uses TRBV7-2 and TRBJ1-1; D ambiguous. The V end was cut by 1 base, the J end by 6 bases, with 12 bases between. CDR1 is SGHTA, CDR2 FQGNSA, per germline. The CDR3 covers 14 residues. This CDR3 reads CASSLGVGRAEAFF. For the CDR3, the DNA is TGTGCCAGCAGCTTAGGTGTGGGGAGGGCTGAAGCTTTCTTT.

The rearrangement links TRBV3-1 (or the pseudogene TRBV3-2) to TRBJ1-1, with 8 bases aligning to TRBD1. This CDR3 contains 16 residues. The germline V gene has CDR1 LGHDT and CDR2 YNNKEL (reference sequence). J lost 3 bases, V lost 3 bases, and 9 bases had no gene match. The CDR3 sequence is CASSQILTGEDTEAFF. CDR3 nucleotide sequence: TGTGCCAGCAGCCAGATACTGACAGGGGAGGACACTGAAGCTTTCTTT.

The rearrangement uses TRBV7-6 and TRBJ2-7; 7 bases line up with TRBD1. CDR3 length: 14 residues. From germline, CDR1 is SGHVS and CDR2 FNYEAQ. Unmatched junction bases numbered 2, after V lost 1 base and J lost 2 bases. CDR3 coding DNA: TGTGCCAGCAGCTTAGGGACAGGAACCTACGAGCAGTACTTC. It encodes CASSLGTGTYEQYF.

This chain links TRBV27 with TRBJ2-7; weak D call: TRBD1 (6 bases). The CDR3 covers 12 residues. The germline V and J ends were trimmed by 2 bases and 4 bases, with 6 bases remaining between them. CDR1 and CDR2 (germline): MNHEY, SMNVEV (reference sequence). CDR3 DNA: TGTGCCAGCAGTTTAAGGGGGTACGAGCAGTACTTC. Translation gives CASSLRGYEQYF.

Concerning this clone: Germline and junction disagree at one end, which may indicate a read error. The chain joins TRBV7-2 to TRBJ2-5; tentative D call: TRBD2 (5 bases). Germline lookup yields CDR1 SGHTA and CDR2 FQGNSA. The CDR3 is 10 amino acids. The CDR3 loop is CASWRGLADF. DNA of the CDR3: TGTGCCAGCTGGAGAGGACTGGCCGACTTC.

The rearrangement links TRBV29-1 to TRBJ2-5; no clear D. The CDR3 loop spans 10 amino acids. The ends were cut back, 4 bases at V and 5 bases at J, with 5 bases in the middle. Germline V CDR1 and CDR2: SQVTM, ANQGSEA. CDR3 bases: TGCAGCGTTGCTGAGGAGACCCAGTACTTC. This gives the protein CSVAEETQYF.

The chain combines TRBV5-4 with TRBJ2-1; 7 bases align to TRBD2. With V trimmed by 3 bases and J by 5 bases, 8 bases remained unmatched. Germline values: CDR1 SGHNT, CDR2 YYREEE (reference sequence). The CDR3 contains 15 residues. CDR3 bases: TGTGCCAGCAGCTCCCTGGCGGGGGAGGACAATGAGCAGTTCTTC. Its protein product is CASSSLAGEDNEQFF.

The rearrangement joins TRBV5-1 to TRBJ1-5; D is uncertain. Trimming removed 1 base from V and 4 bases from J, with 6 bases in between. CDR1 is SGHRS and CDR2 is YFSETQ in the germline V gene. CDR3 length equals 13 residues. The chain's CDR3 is CASSLTENQPQHF. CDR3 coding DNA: TGCGCCAGCAGCTTGACAGAGAATCAGCCCCAGCATTTT.

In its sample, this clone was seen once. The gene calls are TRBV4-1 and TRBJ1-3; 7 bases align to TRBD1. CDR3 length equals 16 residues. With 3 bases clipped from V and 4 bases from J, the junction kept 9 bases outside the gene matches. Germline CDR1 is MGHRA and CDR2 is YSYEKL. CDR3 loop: CASSQTTGSIGNTIYF. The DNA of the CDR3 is TGCGCCAGCAGCCAGACGACAGGGAGTATAGGAAACACCATATATTTT.

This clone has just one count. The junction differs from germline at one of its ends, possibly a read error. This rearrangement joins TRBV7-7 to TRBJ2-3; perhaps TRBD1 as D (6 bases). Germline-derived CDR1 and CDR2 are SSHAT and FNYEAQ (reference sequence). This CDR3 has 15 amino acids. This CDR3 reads CASSFRGQSTDTQYF. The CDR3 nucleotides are TGTGCTAGCAGCTTTCGCGGACAGAGCACAGATACGCAGTATTTT.

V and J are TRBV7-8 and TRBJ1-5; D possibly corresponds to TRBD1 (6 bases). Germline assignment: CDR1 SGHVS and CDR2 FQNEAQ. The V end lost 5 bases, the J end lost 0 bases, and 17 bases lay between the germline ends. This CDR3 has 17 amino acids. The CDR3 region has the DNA TGTGCCAGCAGCCTCGGACAGCTTCCCTATAGCAATCAGCCCCAGCATTTT. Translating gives CASSLGQLPYSNQPQHF.

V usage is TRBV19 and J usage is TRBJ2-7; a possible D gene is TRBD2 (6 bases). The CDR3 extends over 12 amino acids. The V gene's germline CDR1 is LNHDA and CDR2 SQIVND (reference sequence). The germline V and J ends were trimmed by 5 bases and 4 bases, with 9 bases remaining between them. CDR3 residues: CASSPGRYEQYF. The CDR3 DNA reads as TGTGCCAGTAGTCCAGGGAGGTACGAGCAGTACTTC.

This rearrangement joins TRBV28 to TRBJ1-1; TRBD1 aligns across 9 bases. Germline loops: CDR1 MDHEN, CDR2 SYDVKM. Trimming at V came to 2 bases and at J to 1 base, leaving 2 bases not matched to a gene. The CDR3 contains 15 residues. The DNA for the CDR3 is TGTGCCAGCAGTTTAGGGGACAGGGAGAACACTGAAGCTTTCTTT. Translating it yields CASSLGDRENTEAFF.

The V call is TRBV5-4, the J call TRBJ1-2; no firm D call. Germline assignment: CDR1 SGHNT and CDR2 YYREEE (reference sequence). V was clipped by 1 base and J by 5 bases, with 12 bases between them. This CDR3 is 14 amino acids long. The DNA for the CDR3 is TGTGCCAGCAGCTTGTACTCAAACCCATATGGCTACACCTTC. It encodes CASSLYSNPYGYTF.

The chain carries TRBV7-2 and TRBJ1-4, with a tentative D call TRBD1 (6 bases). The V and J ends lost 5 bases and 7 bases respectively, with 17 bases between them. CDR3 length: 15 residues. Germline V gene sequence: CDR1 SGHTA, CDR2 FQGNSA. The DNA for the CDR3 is TGTGCCAGCAGCCCCGAACAGGGCTCTGGTGAAAAACTGTTTTTT. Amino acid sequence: CASSPEQGSGEKLFF.

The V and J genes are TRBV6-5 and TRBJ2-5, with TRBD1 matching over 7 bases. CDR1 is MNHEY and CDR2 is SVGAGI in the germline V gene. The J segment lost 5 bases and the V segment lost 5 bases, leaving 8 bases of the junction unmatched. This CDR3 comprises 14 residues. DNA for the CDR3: TGTGCCAGCAGTACGTTGACAGGGAGTGAGACCCAGTACTTC. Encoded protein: CASSTLTGSETQYF.

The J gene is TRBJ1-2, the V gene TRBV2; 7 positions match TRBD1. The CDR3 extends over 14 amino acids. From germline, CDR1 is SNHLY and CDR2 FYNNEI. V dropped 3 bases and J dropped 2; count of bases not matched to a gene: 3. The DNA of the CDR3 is TGTGCCAGCAGTGATGGAGGGGGCAACTATGGCTACACCTTC. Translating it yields CASSDGGGNYGYTF.

The CDR3 is CASSLDGASSNQPQHF. The CDR3 DNA reads as TGTGCCAGCAGCTTGGATGGGGCATCGAGCAATCAGCCCCAGCATTTT. The chain couples TRBV5-8 to TRBJ1-5; D is perhaps TRBD1 (5 bases). The length of the CDR3 is 16 residues. Germline V CDR1 and CDR2: SGHTS, YDEGEE. V lost 0 bases and J lost 1, with 11 bases in between.